The 19 T cell receptor beta chains reported below all come from one sample, sequenced in a study of control samples from healthy donors and cancer patients. Sequenced by immunoSEQ multiplex PCR; TCRdb stores in-frame clones only, minus some. Seen here are approximately 71,000 clones, under 90% observed once, and the top ten hold approximately 18%. Sequencing was performed on PBMCs. All receptors derive from a man in his 60s with lung cancer.

The chain is built from TRBV21-1 and TRBJ2-1; whether TRBD2, the table's D call, matches the DNA was not checked. TRBV21-1 is given as a pseudogene. CDR3 length: 15 amino acids. CDR3 DNA sequence: TGTGCCAGCAGCAAAAGCGAAAGCTCCTACAATGAGCAGTTCTTC. It specifies CASSKSESSYNEQFF.

V and J are TRBV5-5 and TRBJ1-6, with unresolved D. This CDR3 contains 14 residues. Per germline, CDR1 SGHKS and CDR2 YYEKEE (reference sequence). V gave up 4 bases and J gave up 9 bases, with 14 bases separating them. CDR3 DNA: TGTGCCAGCAGCCAGACATACGGTAGTTCACCCCTCCACTTT. Its protein product is CASSQTYGSSPLHF.

The chain carries TRBV20-1 and TRBJ2-3; no clear D. CDR1 is DFQATT, CDR2 SNEGSKA, per germline (reference sequence). V lost 1 base to trimming and J lost 7 bases, with 6 bases between them. This CDR3 region has 11 residues. CDR3 protein: CSARVGYTQYF. The DNA for the CDR3 is TGCAGTGCTAGAGTGGGATATACGCAGTATTTT.

CDR3 in amino acids: CASSTDGTGNTDTQYF. In DNA, the CDR3 is TGCGCCAGCAGCACGGACGGGACAGGGAACACAGATACGCAGTATTTT. The V and J genes are TRBV5-1 and TRBJ2-3; TRBD1 matches at 9 bases. CDR3 length equals 16 residues. Per the germline V gene, CDR1 is SGHRS and CDR2 is YFSETQ. Unmatched junction bases numbered 8, after V lost 4 bases and J lost 2 bases.

This clone showed up just once. J is TRBJ2-3 and V is TRBV30, with 9 bases fitting TRBD2. The V segment lost 5 bases and the J segment 10 bases; nucleotides outside the gene matches: 19. CDR1 and CDR2 from the germline V gene are GTSNPN and SVGIG (reference sequence). The CDR3 is 16 amino acids. CDR3 loop: CAWENHGSGGTLPQYF. The CDR3 DNA sequence: TGTGCCTGGGAGAATCACGGTAGCGGGGGAACTCTCCCGCAGTATTTT.

This chain joins TRBV19 and TRBJ2-3, with D possibly matching TRBD1 (5 bases). CDR3 size: 15 residues. V was cut by 9 bases and J by 1 base, with 17 bases left in between. Germline CDR1 LNHDA, CDR2 SQIVND (reference sequence). The CDR3 sequence is CASQGMESGTDTQYF. Written as DNA, the CDR3 is TGTGCCAGCCAGGGTATGGAGAGTGGCACAGATACGCAGTATTTT.

The V and J genes are TRBV21-1 and TRBJ2-7. TRBV21-1 is a pseudogene. The CDR3 sequence is 20 residues long. The DNA of the CDR3 is TGTGCCAGCAGTGAGACCCTGGTCAGGGGAGGAGAGGGTACCTCCTACGAGCAGTACGTC. It translates to CASSETLVRGGEGTSYEQYV.

The chain combines TRBV9 with TRBJ1-4, with 8 bases matching TRBD1. Germline V CDR1 and CDR2: SGDLS, YYNGEE. The CDR3 is made up of 15 amino acids. V gave up 3 bases and J gave up 6 bases; unmatched junction bases: 7. This CDR3 is CASSARQGPDEKLFF. The CDR3 bases are TGTGCCAGCAGCGCTCGACAGGGGCCAGATGAAAAACTGTTTTTT.

This sequence joins TRBV4-2 and TRBJ2-5; the D gene could be TRBD1 or TRBD2 (5 bases each). The CDR3 runs 17 residues. Germline values: CDR1 LGHNA, CDR2 YNFKEQ. Trimming shortened V by 0 bases and J by 5 bases, and 19 bases separated the two germline ends. CDR3 in amino acids: CASSQDLRWGSRETQYF. CDR3 nucleotides: TGTGCCAGCAGCCAAGACCTCCGTTGGGGGTCGCGTGAGACCCAGTACTTC.

A single count supports this clone. The V call is TRBV10-2, the J call TRBJ2-2; D is unresolved. Germline V gives CDR1 WSHSY, CDR2 SAAADI. The CDR3 extends over 11 amino acids. The V and J ends lost 8 bases and 7 bases respectively, with 8 bases between them. CDR3 region: CASSSGGELFF. CDR3 bases: TGCGCCAGCTCCAGTGGCGGGGAGCTGTTTTTT.

The V and J genes are TRBV13 and TRBJ2-5; no reliable D call. The CDR3 runs 14 residues. The germline V and J ends were trimmed by 2 bases and 1 base, with 8 bases remaining between them. Per germline, CDR1 PRHDT and CDR2 FYEKMQ (reference sequence). The CDR3 DNA is TGTGCCAGCAGCTTACGCCGGACCCAAGAGACCCAGTACTTC. Protein sequence: CASSLRRTQETQYF.

The V call is TRBV5-4, the J call TRBJ2-2, with TRBD1 matching 10 bases. Germline-derived CDR1 and CDR2 are SGHNT and YYREEE (reference sequence). This CDR3 is built from 19 residues. V trimming: 4 bases; J trimming: 7 bases; junction bases outside the gene matches: 19. This chain's CDR3 is CASSLPRGQGTGRVGELFF. In DNA, the CDR3 is TGTGCCAGCAGCCTCCCCCGGGGACAGGGGACCGGCAGAGTCGGGGAGCTGTTTTTT. The whole variable domain, remainder taken from reference TRBV5-4 and TRBJ2-2, is ETGVTQSPTHLIKTRGQQVTLRCSSQSGHNTVSWYQQALGQGPQFIFQYYREEENGRGNFPPRFSGLQFPNYSSELNVNALELDDSALYLCASSLPRGQGTGRVGELFFGEGSRLTVL.

The chain uses TRBV7-2 and TRBJ1-1, with a weak D call TRBD1 (6 bases). Trimming pared 0 bases from V and 6 bases from J, leaving 14 bases between. CDR3 length equals 15 residues. Looked up from germline, CDR1 is SGHTA and CDR2 is FQGNSA. The CDR3, as DNA: TGTGCCAGCAGCTTAGCCAACAGCAGGGGCGCTGAAGCTTTCTTT. Translation gives CASSLANSRGAEAFF.

This chain uses TRBV3-1 (or the pseudogene TRBV3-2) with TRBJ1-6; 9 bases align to TRBD1. Germline V CDR1 and CDR2: LGHDT, YNNKEL (reference sequence). Losses at the gene ends were 4 bases for V and 5 bases for J; bases not matched to a gene: 6. The CDR3 is 16 residues long. The CDR3 spells CASSLWDRVHNSPLHF. For the CDR3, the DNA is TGTGCCAGCAGCCTTTGGGACAGGGTACATAATTCACCCCTCCACTTT.

The rearrangement uses TRBV24-1 and TRBJ2-1; no clear D gene. Germline V CDR1 and CDR2: KGHDR, SFDVKD. With 5 bases removed from V and 7 bases from J, the gap between germline ends came to 17 bases. This CDR3 has 15 amino acids. CDR3 loop: CATSASGSSRNEQFF. The CDR3, as DNA: TGTGCCACCAGTGCCTCGGGCAGCAGTAGGAATGAGCAGTTCTTC.

The chain carries TRBV3-1 (or the pseudogene TRBV3-2) and TRBJ1-3, with TRBD1 identical over 7 bases. V was pared by 6 bases and J by 2 bases, with 4 bases of the junction left unmatched. In germline, CDR1 is LGHDT, CDR2 YNNKEL (reference sequence). The CDR3 consists of 14 residues. The CDR3 nucleotides are TGTGCCAGCAGTCGACAGGGTACTGGAAACACCATATATTTT. It yields the protein CASSRQGTGNTIYF.

This clone has only a few counts. The chain couples TRBV6-6 to TRBJ2-5, with 9 bases matching TRBD1. The V and J ends lost 9 bases and 5 bases, in that order; junction bases with no gene match: 13. This CDR3 comprises 15 residues. Germline CDR1 reads MNHNY; CDR2 reads SVGAGI (reference sequence). The CDR3 bases are TGTGCCAGTTATAAATCCGGGACAGGGCCCGAGACCCAGTACTTC. As protein: CASYKSGTGPETQYF.

The genes are TRBV10-3 and TRBJ2-5; D gene uncertain. V lost 2 bases and J lost 5, with 12 bases in between. The CDR3 totals 14 residues. The V gene's germline CDR1 is ENHRY and CDR2 SYGVKD. CDR3: CAISEPATEETQYF. Written as DNA, the CDR3 is TGTGCCATCAGTGAGCCAGCCACGGAGGAGACCCAGTACTTC.

A single count supports this clone. V gene TRBV3-1 (or the pseudogene TRBV3-2) combines with J gene TRBJ2-7; no clear D gene. Trimming removed 4 bases from V and 5 bases from J, with 9 bases in between. The germline V gene encodes CDR1 LGHDT and CDR2 YNNKEL (reference sequence). The length of the CDR3 is 12 residues. CDR3 loop: CASSRSPDEQYF. The DNA of the CDR3 is TGTGCCAGCAGCCGGTCCCCTGACGAGCAGTACTTC.